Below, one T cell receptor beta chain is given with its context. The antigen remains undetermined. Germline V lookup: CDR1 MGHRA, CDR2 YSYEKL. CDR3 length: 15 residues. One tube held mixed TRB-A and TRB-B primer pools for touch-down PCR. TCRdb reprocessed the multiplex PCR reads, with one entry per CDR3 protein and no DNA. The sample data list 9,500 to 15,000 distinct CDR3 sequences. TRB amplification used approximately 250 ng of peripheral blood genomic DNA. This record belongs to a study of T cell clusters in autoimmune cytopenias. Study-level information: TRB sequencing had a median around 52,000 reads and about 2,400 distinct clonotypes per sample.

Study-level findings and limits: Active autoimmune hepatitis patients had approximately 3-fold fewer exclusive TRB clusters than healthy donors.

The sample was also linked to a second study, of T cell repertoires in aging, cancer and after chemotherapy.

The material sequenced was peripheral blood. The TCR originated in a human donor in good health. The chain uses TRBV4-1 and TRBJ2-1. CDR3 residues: CASSQVDSSYNEQFF.